This TCR beta chain was observed in a study of siplizumab effects on memory and regulatory T cells. The length of the CDR3 is 12 residues. Germline CDR1 is SGHTA and CDR2 is FQGNSA. V lost 0 bases to trimming and J lost 5 bases, with 4 bases between them. This clone was seen a handful of times. Its target is unknown. Assay used: immunoSEQ multiplex PCR; TCRdb lists only in-frame clones, some missing. The sample carries approximately 60,000 clones, 70% to 80% recorded once. Study-level points and caveats: Assignment to unstimulated subsets succeeded for only a minor fraction of the alloreactive clones. Siplizumab cultures yielded proliferating Tregs whose suppressive function was not confirmed.

This sequence originates from a human donor in good health. The V and J genes are TRBV7-2 and TRBJ2-5; D gene uncertain. Material: memory CD4+ T cells sorted from blood. Here the CDR3 DNA reads TGTGCCAGCAGCTTAGCGCCGGAGACCCAGTACTTC. This encodes CASSLAPETQYF.